What follows are 25 T cell receptor beta chains derived from one specimen sequenced in a study of response to subunit inactivated influenza vaccine. One entry per CDR3 protein results from TCRdb running MiXCR on the RT-PCR reads. The table records fewer than 250,000 distinct CDR3 sequences, approximately 15% of them present only once. Material: CD8+ T cells sorted from PBMCs, obtained more than 4 days after vaccination. These receptors were taken from a man aged 50 to 59 who received an inactivated influenza vaccine.

CDR3 loop: CASSQKRLAGYTDTQYF. Here the CDR3 DNA reads TGTGCCAGCAGCCAAAAGCGACTAGCGGGGTACACAGATACGCAGTATTTT. The genes are TRBV28 and TRBJ2-3, with 11 positions matching TRBD2. CDR1 and CDR2 (germline): MDHEN, SYDVKM. After removal of 6 bases from V and 2 bases from J, the junction contained 10 bases not matched to a gene. This CDR3 has 17 residues.

In this sample, this clonotype turned up a few times. The chain is built from TRBV20-1 and TRBJ2-1; D is unclear. Germline CDR1 DFQATT, CDR2 SNEGSKA (reference sequence). Trimming left V 0 bases short and J 4 bases short, with 13 bases between. The CDR3 is 15 residues long. The CDR3, as DNA: TGCAGTGCTAGAGAGGCGGCTGGGGTTTACAATGAGCAGTTCTTC. Encoded protein: CSAREAAGVYNEQFF.

The chain has TRBV9 and TRBJ2-7; 10 bases line up with TRBD2. Germline values: CDR1 SGDLS, CDR2 YYNGEE. J was trimmed by 4 bases and V by 0 bases; bases with no gene match: 4. The CDR3 sequence is 15 residues long. The CDR3 sequence: CASSVGDSGRYEQYF. The CDR3 DNA reads TGTGCCAGCAGCGTAGGAGATAGCGGGAGGTACGAGCAGTACTTC.

V and J are TRBV7-8 and TRBJ2-7; 12 bases map to TRBD2. V was pared by 3 bases and J by 6 bases, with 3 bases of the junction left unmatched. The germline gives CDR1 SGHVS, CDR2 FQNEAQ. The CDR3 has 14 amino acids. The CDR3 sequence is CASSFSSGRGEQYF. CDR3 sequence (DNA): TGTGCCAGCAGCTTCTCTAGCGGGAGGGGCGAGCAGTACTTC.

J is TRBJ2-7 and V is TRBV28, with 7 bases matching TRBD1. This CDR3 contains 13 residues. Germline V gene lookup returns CDR1 MDHEN and CDR2 SYDVKM. The junction had 7 bases not matched to a gene; V was cut back by 7 bases and J by 4 bases. CDR3 residues: CASMAGGWYEQYF. CDR3 bases: TGTGCCAGCATGGCAGGGGGATGGTACGAGCAGTACTTC.

For this clonotype: The final CDR3 position lacks the conserved phenylalanine or tryptophan, pointing to a likely read error. J is TRBJ2-1 and V is TRBV28, with D perhaps assigned TRBD1 or TRBD2 (5 bases each). Germline V CDR1 and CDR2: MDHEN, SYDVKM. This CDR3 has 12 amino acids. V gave up 11 bases and J gave up 1 base, with 9 bases separating them. The CDR3 bases are TGTGCCTGGGGGAGATCCTACAATGAGCAGTTCTTG. It codes for CAWGRSYNEQFL.

This clonotype was counted only a few times. The chain uses TRBV7-9 and TRBJ2-1; a weak D match, TRBD2 (7 bases). V lost 5 bases and J lost 1, with 15 bases in between. The CDR3 covers 16 residues. CDR1 is SEHNR, CDR2 FQNEAQ, per germline (reference sequence). The CDR3 nucleotides are TGTGCCAGCAGCCCCCCCGGGGGGCCGTCCTACAATGAGCAGTTCTTC. It is translated as CASSPPGGPSYNEQFF.

There are a few counts of this clonotype. The V gene is TRBV12-3 or TRBV12-4, the J gene TRBJ1-2; weak D call: TRBD1 (5 bases). V gave up 4 bases and J gave up 7 bases, with 13 bases separating them. The CDR3 extends over 13 amino acids. This CDR3 is CASSSTEESGYTF. CDR3 coding DNA: TGTGCCAGCAGTTCGACAGAAGAAAGTGGCTACACCTTC.

This clonotype was detected ten times or more. V and J are TRBV5-1 and TRBJ1-1; D is ambiguous. Trimming took 0 bases from V and 1 from J, leaving 10 bases between them. This CDR3 spans 15 amino acids. Germline CDR1 and CDR2: SGHRS and YFSETQ. The CDR3 nucleotides read TGCGCCAGCAGCTTGGTGGAATGGAGGAACACTGAAGCTTTCTTT. Amino acid sequence: CASSLVEWRNTEAFF.

This clonotype was seen a handful of times. This chain joins TRBV28 and TRBJ2-7; D uncertain. The V gene lost 4 bases and the J gene lost 1 base, with 17 bases spanning the gap. Germline CDR1 and CDR2: MDHEN and SYDVKM. The CDR3 spans 16 residues. The chain's CDR3 is CASSSMLRIRSYEQYF. The CDR3, as DNA: TGTGCCAGCAGTTCCATGCTACGTATTAGGTCCTACGAGCAGTACTTC. The full variable domain, in which reference TRBV28 and TRBJ2-7 provide the parts outside the CDR3, is DVKVTQSSRYLVKRTGEKVFLECVQDMDHENMFWYRQDPGLGLRLIYFSYDVKMKEKGDIPEGYSVSREKKERFSLILESASTNQTSMYLCASSSMLRIRSYEQYFGPGTRLTVT.

This clonotype was found a few times. This rearrangement joins TRBV6-5 to TRBJ2-2, with 10 bases matching TRBD2. Looked up from germline, CDR1 is MNHEY and CDR2 is SVGAGI. V trimming: 6 bases; J trimming: 7 bases; junction bases outside the gene matches: 14. The CDR3 is 17 amino acids. Here the CDR3 reads CASRYNPGTSALGELFF. The DNA for the CDR3 is TGTGCCAGCAGATACAACCCCGGGACTAGCGCTCTCGGGGAGCTGTTTTTT.

V gene TRBV20-1 combines with J gene TRBJ2-3, with D maybe TRBD2 (5 bases). This CDR3 has 15 amino acids. Germline loops: CDR1 DFQATT, CDR2 SNEGSKA (reference sequence). Trimming took off 3 bases at V and 5 bases at J, with 18 bases between the two ends. This CDR3 is CSARGSSVGIDTQYF. CDR3 nucleotides: TGCAGTGCTAGGGGGAGTAGCGTCGGAATAGATACGCAGTATTTT.

The chain employs TRBV28 and TRBJ2-7; D is ambiguous. Trimming removed 4 bases at V and 0 bases at J, with 13 bases between. The germline V gene has CDR1 MDHEN and CDR2 SYDVKM. The CDR3 is 15 residues long. CDR3 sequence reads: CASSSPRSSSYEQYF. The CDR3 nucleotides read TGTGCCAGCAGTTCTCCCCGTTCTAGCTCCTACGAGCAGTACTTC.

This clonotype showed up just a few times. The chain recombines TRBV5-1 with TRBJ1-1; D gene ambiguous. Trimming pared 0 bases from V and 7 bases from J, leaving 10 bases between. The CDR3 consists of 13 residues. Germline loops: CDR1 SGHRS, CDR2 YFSETQ. The CDR3 region is CASSLGQEVEAFF. The CDR3 DNA reads TGCGCCAGCAGCTTGGGGCAGGAGGTTGAAGCTTTCTTT.

V and J are TRBV19 and TRBJ2-1; perhaps TRBD2 as D (5 bases). Germline-derived CDR1 and CDR2 are LNHDA and SQIVND (reference sequence). Trimming stripped 7 bases from V and 4 bases from J, with 11 bases between. This CDR3 has 13 amino acids. The CDR3: CASKTNDYNEQFF. As DNA, the CDR3 is TGTGCCAGTAAGACTAACGATTACAATGAGCAGTTCTTC.

This clonotype was detected a few times. The J gene is TRBJ1-5, the V gene TRBV4-1; tentative D call: TRBD1 (6 bases). Per the germline V gene, CDR1 is MGHRA and CDR2 is YSYEKL. The CDR3 covers 15 residues. V was clipped by 1 base and J by 6 bases, with 13 bases between them. CDR3 amino acids: CASSQVVMGAQPQHF. As DNA, the CDR3 is TGCGCCAGCAGCCAAGTCGTGATGGGGGCTCAGCCCCAGCATTTT.

This chain connects TRBV9 to TRBJ1-1; TRBD1 is a possible D gene (6 bases). This CDR3 spans 14 amino acids. The V gene's germline CDR1 is SGDLS and CDR2 YYNGEE. V lost 3 bases and J lost 4, with 13 bases in between. In DNA form, the CDR3 reads TGTGCCAGCAGCGCGGACAGCGGAGGCACTGAAGCTTTCTTT. This translates into CASSADSGGTEAFF.

The chain joins TRBV9 to TRBJ1-2; no clear D. Per the germline V gene, CDR1 is SGDLS and CDR2 is YYNGEE. The V end lost 3 bases, the J end lost 2 bases, and 11 bases lay between the germline ends. This CDR3 is built from 14 residues. The DNA for the CDR3 is TGTGCCAGCAGCGGCGCCCATCCGAACTATGGCTACACCTTC. It is translated as CASSGAHPNYGYTF.

This clonotype showed up many times. The CDR3 coding sequence is TGTGCCAGCAGCCAAGACCCGGGAGTTAGCACAGATACGCAGTATTTT. Amino acids: CASSQDPGVSTDTQYF. The genes are TRBV14 and TRBJ2-3, with D tentatively TRBD2 (6 bases). Germline assignment: CDR1 SGHDN and CDR2 FVKESK. With 0 bases removed from V and 0 bases from J, the gap between germline ends came to 10 bases. The CDR3 is 16 amino acids.

This clonotype was seen a handful of times. The rearrangement uses TRBV12-3 or TRBV12-4 and TRBJ1-1, with unresolved D. CDR3 size: 13 residues. The V end lost 6 bases, the J end lost 4 bases, and 12 bases lay between the germline ends. This CDR3 is CASRPPGSTEAFF. In DNA, the CDR3 is TGTGCCAGCAGGCCACCGGGCAGCACTGAAGCTTTCTTT.

This clonotype was detected only a few times. The CDR3 DNA follows: TGTGCCAGCAGCGCCTCGACAGGGAACACTGAAGCTTTCTTT. Translated: CASSASTGNTEAFF. The chain uses TRBV7-9 and TRBJ1-1; D is possibly TRBD1 (6 bases). Per the germline V gene, CDR1 is SEHNR and CDR2 is FQNEAQ (reference sequence). The V and J ends lost 5 bases and 1 base respectively, with 11 bases between them. CDR3 length equals 14 residues.

This clonotype was detected a few times. This chain connects TRBV14 to TRBJ1-1; a weak D match, TRBD1 (5 bases). V lost 0 bases, J lost 5 bases, and 16 bases lay in between. Per germline, CDR1 SGHDN and CDR2 FVKESK. The length of the CDR3 is 16 residues. CDR3: CASSQEGAQPRTEAFF. CDR3 DNA sequence: TGTGCCAGCAGCCAAGAAGGGGCACAGCCGAGGACTGAAGCTTTCTTT. Full variable domain (rest looked up from reference TRBV14 and TRBJ1-1): EAGVTQFPSHSVIEKGQTVTLRCDPISGHDNLYWYRRVMGKEIKFLLHFVKESKQDESGMPNNRFLAERTGGTYSTLKVQPAELEDSGVYFCASSQEGAQPRTEAFFGQGTRLTVV.

This clonotype showed up many times. The chain combines TRBV28 with TRBJ1-5; D call uncertain. The CDR3 has 12 residues. V lost 5 bases and J lost 4, with 6 bases in between. Germline loops: CDR1 MDHEN, CDR2 SYDVKM. CDR3 loop: CASSQVNQPQHF. CDR3 in DNA: TGTGCCAGCAGTCAGGTTAATCAGCCCCAGCATTTT.

The chain employs TRBV5-1 and TRBJ2-5, with D unresolved. V was clipped by 4 bases and J by 0 bases, with 10 bases between them. There are 14 residues in the CDR3. Germline V gives CDR1 SGHRS, CDR2 YFSETQ. The chain's CDR3 is CASSPVEDQETQYF. In DNA, the CDR3 is TGCGCCAGCAGCCCGGTTGAGGACCAAGAGACCCAGTACTTC.

This chain joins TRBV11-2 and TRBJ2-1; 8 positions agree with TRBD2. J was trimmed by 4 bases and V by 1 base; bases with no gene match: 6. Germline CDR1 reads SGHAT; CDR2 reads FQNNGV. The CDR3 extends over 16 amino acids. This CDR3 is CASSLAVGGAYNEQFF. Here the CDR3 DNA reads TGTGCCAGCAGCTTAGCGGTCGGGGGGGCGTACAATGAGCAGTTCTTC.